This T cell receptor (beta chain) was profiled in a study of blood T cell repertoires in COVID-19 (dated by TCRdb to 2020 to 2021). The study in broad terms: The collaborator samples originated in the United States, Italy and Spain and spanned the acute and convalescent phases of COVID-19. The prospective study material was composed of cDNA or gDNA derived from T cells, B-cell-depleted T cells, or PBMCs. Deeply sampled blood TCRbeta repertoires from subjects exposed to, actively infected with, or recovered from COVID-19 were included in the dataset. The repertoires were made available in a free public database intended to serve as a resource for research on the immune response to SARS-CoV-2. Samples came from the ongoing ImmuneRACE study (first 160 participants) plus 1,254 subjects from 6 global collaborators. Sample metadata almost always included a de-identified subject ID, COVID-19 status, age in years and sex. Where HLA class I and class II types were available, the types were taken from metadata supplied by the sample provider, not from assay-based typing. The full study reports these points: How much clinical and demographic metadata was included differed by source and by participant, and the metadata was provided uncurated.

The CDR3 sequence holds 17 residues, the cysteine and phenylalanine included. CDR3 DNA is the only sequence kept; it has 51 bases, read in frame from the first base. The germline V gene (reference sequence) yields SGHNT for CDR1 and YYREEE for CDR2. The junction shows trimming of 4 bases on V and 4 bases on J, and the gene matches do not reach 10 bases of it. Each collaborating institution followed its own protocols to collect whole blood in K2EDTA tubes. For TCRbeta analysis, collaborators shipped samples in one of three forms: frozen whole blood, isolated PBMCs, or DNA extracted from either of those sample types. The immunoSEQ Assay, a bias-controlled multiplex PCR, was used to amplify TCRbeta CDR3 regions from genomic DNA. On the study's bioinformatics: The number of nucleated cells in each sample was estimated from the amplification of reference gene primers within the assay. To quantify the absolute abundance of each unique TCRbeta CDR3 rearrangement, sequence reads were collapsed and filtered. For each sample, productive Simpson clonality was calculated by taking the square root of Simpson's diversity index across productive rearrangements. Drawn from immuneACCESS, this table holds only the in-frame rearrangements with V and J called that TCRdb kept. Clones are partly lost; checked studies trace under half to an unresolved V gene and leave the rest unexplained. From that table come the V and J calls and clone size; the DNA was used to work out D and trimming. The sample table records around 250,000 clones; over 75% of these occur just once. The ten largest clones add up to around 9.1% of the sample.

As regards this clone: Its specific antigen is unknown. No quality values exist for individual bases; no much larger clone is one base distant.

This chain joins TRBV5-4 to TRBJ2-2; the junction holds 10 bases that match TRBD1. Sequencing input: peripheral blood. This receptor was identified in a human donor in a cohort sampled during active COVID-19. The nucleotide sequence reads TGTGCCAGCAGCCGCGCCGGGACAGGGGTAATCACCGGGGAGCTGTTTTTT. Its coded protein is CASSRAGTGVITGELFF.